This T cell receptor beta chain was captured by sequencing in a study of OX40 agonist ivuxolimab in advanced cancers. With autoimmune disease history or systemic immunosuppression, patients were excluded. Researchers took blood at baseline, on cycle 4 day 1, and on cycle 7 day 1. The CDR3 runs 12 residues. The germline V and J ends were trimmed by 10 bases and 5 bases, with 14 bases remaining between them. Germline V gene data show CDR1 as SNHLY and CDR2 as FYNNEI. Findings of the study overall: Patients who responded partially at 0.1-3.0 mg/kg showed clonal expansion ranking among the lowest.

Produced via immunoSEQ multiplex PCR; TCRdb's table is partial and in-frame only. The sample carries 25,000 to 35,000 clones, roughly 83% recorded once. This clone has a handful of counts. Its antigen is unidentified. The material was CD4+ or CD8+ T cells sorted from blood, obtained in a trial of the OX40 agonist ivuxolimab. This chain uses TRBV2 with TRBJ1-1; the D gene is possibly TRBD1 (6 bases). This receptor was taken from an adult with an advanced solid tumor such as melanoma, head and neck, liver or kidney cancer. CDR3 coding DNA: TGTGCCACCCTCGGGGGCAGGACTGAAGCTTTCTTT. This sequence encodes CATLGGRTEAFF.